Listed below are T cell receptor beta chains from one sample, sequenced in a study of blood T cell repertoires in COVID-19. TCRdb's copy holds only in-frame clones and misses some; the assay was immunoSEQ multiplex PCR. The sample comprises about 310,000 clones, around nine tenths of which are singletons, and 1% rests with the top ten. Sequencing was done on a sample of peripheral blood. All receptors come from a man in his fifties or sixties with active or convalescent COVID-19. Both conserved end residues are part of each CDR3. The order of the fields is V gene, D gene, J gene, clone size, CDR3 protein, CDR3 DNA. A D gene is named only where the DNA matches it firmly. Expanded clones are given a class, and other clones once, few, many or no size at all.

TRBV4-1	TRBD1	TRBJ2-2	-	CASTSGTGAFINTGELFF	TGCGCCAGCACCTCCGGGACAGGGGCCTTCATCAACACCGGGGAGCTGTTTTTT
TRBV6-5	TRBD1	TRBJ1-2	-	CASSLQGQLYGYTF	TGTGCCAGCAGTTTACAGGGGCAACTCTATGGCTACACCTTC
TRBV10-3	TRBD1	TRBJ1-5	-	CAISGVTGVGPQHF	TGTGCCATCAGTGGCGTCACAGGGGTCGGCCCCCAGCATTTT
TRBV28	-	TRBJ1-1	-	CASRQGTVNTEAFF	TGTGCCAGCAGGCAGGGGACGGTGAACACTGAAGCTTTCTTT
TRBV30	TRBD1	TRBJ1-6	once	CAWSVGFRGSPLHF	TGTGCCTGGAGTGTGGGTTTCAGGGGGTCACCCCTCCACTTT
TRBV5-6	-	TRBJ2-7	-	CASSPHVGAEQYF	TGTGCCAGCAGCCCCCACGTTGGGGCCGAGCAGTACTTC
TRBV19	-	TRBJ2-5	-	CASTGETQYF	TGTGCCAGTACGGGGGAGACCCAGTACTTC
TRBV6-5	-	TRBJ1-3	-	CASSRGVFSGNTIYF	TGTGCCAGCAGTCGGGGGGTGTTCTCTGGAAACACCATATATTTT
TRBV7-9	-	TRBJ2-5	-	CASIGGEKETQYF	TGTGCCAGCATCGGCGGAGAGAAAGAGACCCAGTACTTC
TRBV7-2	-	TRBJ1-2	-	CASSLATGSYGYTF	TGTGCCAGCAGCTTAGCTACAGGTAGCTATGGCTACACCTTC
TRBV4-3	TRBD2	TRBJ2-7	few	CASSQVGGGEIYEQYF	TGCGCCAGCAGCCAAGTCGGCGGGGGAGAAATCTACGAGCAGTACTTC
TRBV28	TRBD1	TRBJ2-7	-	CASSLPRQGGGEQYF	TGTGCCAGCAGTCTCCCGCGACAGGGGGGAGGGGAGCAGTACTTC
TRBV7-2	-	TRBJ2-2	-	CASSLNRAGELFF	TGTGCCAGCAGCTTAAACCGAGCCGGGGAGCTGTTTTTT
TRBV5-1	-	TRBJ2-3	-	CASSFVGLADTDTQYF	TGCGCCAGCAGCTTTGTTGGGTTAGCGGACACAGATACGCAGTATTTT
TRBV29-1	-	TRBJ2-5	-	CSVDHSQETQYF	TGCAGCGTTGACCACAGCCAAGAGACCCAGTACTTC
TRBV5-1	-	TRBJ1-2	-	CASSLAPPQGGYTF	TGCGCCAGCAGCTTGGCGCCCCCCCAGGGTGGCTACACCTTC
TRBV4-3	TRBD1	TRBJ1-2	-	CASSQQGDGYTF	TGCGCCAGCAGCCAGCAGGGGGATGGCTACACCTTC
TRBV24-1	TRBD1	TRBJ2-5	-	CATSDFGTGEETQYF	TGTGCCACCAGTGATTTCGGGACAGGGGAAGAGACCCAGTACTTC
TRBV6-1	TRBD1	TRBJ2-2	many	CASSGQGASGRTGELFF	TGTGCCAGCAGTGGACAGGGGGCGTCGGGGAGGACCGGGGAGCTGTTTTTT
TRBV11-2	TRBD1	TRBJ2-5	-	CASSHGQGLETQYF	TGTGCCAGCAGTCATGGACAGGGGCTAGAGACCCAGTACTTC
TRBV9	-	TRBJ2-2	-	CASSPIRGTGELFF	TGTGCCAGCAGCCCCATTCGGGGGACCGGGGAGCTGTTTTTT
TRBV7-8	TRBD1	TRBJ2-2	-	CASSFPGQGMITGELFF	TGTGCCAGCAGCTTCCCCGGACAGGGTATGATCACCGGGGAGCTGTTTTTT
TRBV29-1	TRBD1	TRBJ1-2	-	CSVAGGQGYGYTF	TGCAGCGTTGCGGGAGGACAGGGGTATGGCTACACCTTC
TRBV27	TRBD2	TRBJ2-1	-	CASSPGEGGGAYEQFF	TGTGCCAGCAGCCCTGGGGAGGGCGGGGGGGCCTATGAGCAGTTCTTC
TRBV9	-	TRBJ1-4	-	CASSTSATNEKLFF	TGTGCCAGCAGTACGAGTGCAACTAATGAAAAACTGTTTTTT
TRBV4-1	TRBD1	TRBJ1-2	-	CASSQLSTGGAGVGYTF	TGCGCCAGCAGCCAACTCTCGACAGGGGGCGCCGGGGTGGGCTACACCTTC
TRBV7-2	TRBD1	TRBJ1-1	-	CASSPGQGVNTEAFF	TGTGCCAGCAGCCCGGGACAGGGTGTGAACACTGAAGCTTTCTTT
TRBV27	-	TRBJ1-1	-	CASSFALHTGKTEAFF	TGTGCCAGCAGTTTCGCCCTACACACGGGAAAAACTGAAGCTTTCTTT
TRBV4-1	TRBD1	TRBJ2-1	few	CASSPYRDRANEQFF	TGCGCCAGCAGCCCGTACCGGGACAGGGCTAATGAGCAGTTCTTC
TRBV5-4	TRBD2	TRBJ2-1	-	CASSLALAGVREQFF	TGTGCCAGCAGCTTGGCACTAGCGGGAGTAAGGGAGCAGTTCTTC
TRBV27	-	TRBJ2-3	once	CASSLSGDTQYF	TGTGCCAGCAGTTTAAGCGGAGATACGCAGTATTTT
TRBV9	TRBD1	TRBJ2-1	once	CASSSRAPGTGKNNEQFF	TGTGCCAGCAGCTCGAGGGCCCCCGGGACAGGAAAGAACAATGAGCAGTTCTTC
TRBV2	-	TRBJ2-3	few	CASSLQLNTQYF	TGTGCCAGCAGCTTACAGCTAAATACGCAGTATTTT
TRBV30	-	TRBJ1-4	-	CAWSVRRGLPEKLFF	TGTGCCTGGAGTGTACGAAGAGGGCTTCCTGAAAAACTGTTTTTT
TRBV6-5	TRBD1	TRBJ1-1	-	CASSYARQGGNTEAFF	TGTGCCAGCAGTTACGCCCGACAGGGCGGGAACACTGAAGCTTTCTTT
TRBV9	-	TRBJ2-1	-	CASSVRGVDEQFF	TGTGCCAGCAGCGTACGAGGCGTCGATGAGCAGTTCTTC
TRBV7-2	TRBD2	TRBJ2-1	-	CASTPLPGLTYNEQFF	TGTGCCAGCACCCCTCTACCGGGACTAACTTACAATGAGCAGTTCTTC
TRBV11-2	TRBD1	TRBJ2-2	-	CASRGTGKRNTGELFF	TGTGCCAGCCGAGGGACAGGAAAAAGGAACACCGGGGAGCTGTTTTTT
TRBV7-9	TRBD1	TRBJ1-1	-	CASSSRTGTMNTEAFF	TGTGCCAGCAGCAGTCGGACAGGGACCATGAACACTGAAGCTTTCTTT
TRBV19	TRBD1	TRBJ1-6	-	CASSREKSRDRALRSPLHF	TGTGCCAGTAGTAGAGAAAAAAGCCGGGACAGGGCCCTTCGCTCACCCCTCCACTTT
TRBV9	-	TRBJ1-2	-	CASSVGQGPYGYTF	TGTGCCAGCAGCGTAGGGCAGGGGCCCTATGGCTACACCTTC
TRBV15	TRBD1	TRBJ1-2	-	CATSRGIQGARYGYTF	TGTGCCACCAGCAGAGGAATACAGGGGGCGCGGTATGGCTACACCTTC
TRBV6-5	-	TRBJ1-1	-	CASSTSGHGFVAFF	TGTGCCAGCAGTACCTCGGGACACGGCTTTGTAGCTTTCTTT
TRBV27	-	TRBJ2-1	-	CASTFALGGQKFF	TGTGCCAGCACCTTCGCACTCGGGGGGCAAAAGTTCTTC
TRBV9	-	TRBJ1-3	-	CASSAQGLAGNTIYF	TGTGCCAGCAGCGCTCAGGGGCTAGCTGGAAACACCATATATTTT
TRBV28	-	TRBJ2-7	-	CASSLPGGEQYF	TGTGCCAGCAGTCTCCCAGGGGGGGAGCAGTACTTC
TRBV18	TRBD1	TRBJ1-3	few	CASSPQQGSAGNTIYF	TGTGCCAGCTCACCCCAACAGGGGTCGGCAGGAAACACCATATATTTT
TRBV2	-	TRBJ1-6	-	CASSGSNSPLHF	TGTGCCAGCAGTGGGAGTAATTCACCCCTCCACTTT
TRBV11-2	-	TRBJ2-2	-	CASSFQGGTGELFF	TGTGCCAGCAGCTTTCAGGGCGGCACCGGGGAGCTGTTTTTT
TRBV2	TRBD2	TRBJ2-5	-	CASSWGLAGETQYF	TGTGCCAGCAGCTGGGGACTAGCAGGGGAGACCCAGTACTTC
TRBV24-1	TRBD1	TRBJ2-5	-	CATSDPGTEGETQYF	TGTGCCACCAGTGATCCGGGGACAGAAGGGGAGACCCAGTACTTC
TRBV5-8	-	TRBJ2-1	-	CASRGPRVAEQFF	TGTGCCAGCAGGGGCCCCAGGGTTGCTGAGCAGTTCTTC
TRBV5-1	-	TRBJ2-1	-	CASSRDTDNEQFF	TGCGCCAGCAGCAGGGACACGGACAATGAGCAGTTCTTC
TRBV3-1/TRBV3-2	-	TRBJ1-2	-	CASSEGTYGYTF	TGTGCCAGCAGCGAGGGTACCTATGGCTACACCTTC